This is a list of T cell receptor beta chains from one sample in a study of T-cell reconstitution after alpha-beta-depleted transplantation in children. Via MiXCR, TCRdb re-called the PCR reads, giving one row per CDR3 protein. The sample lists fewer than 550,000 distinct CDR3 sequences; 10% to 12% were seen once. The material sequenced was PBMCs, mostly from graft donor cells, taken 180 days after TCRalphabeta/CD19-depleted stem cell transplant. These receptor sequences come from a female patient between 2 and 10 years old who had a stem cell transplant for aplastic anemia, so the T cells may come from the graft donor. The CDR3 runs from the conserved cysteine through the conserved F or W. Fields, in order: V gene, D gene, CDR3 length, J gene, clone size, CDR3 protein, CDR3 DNA. The D gene is left open where the match is weak. Clone size, where shown, is once, few, many, or a class for clones that have expanded.

v_gene: TRBV7-8; d_gene: .; len: 15; j_gene: TRBJ2-2; abundance: .; CDR3aa: CASTQTPHGSGELFF; CDR3nt: TGTGCCAGCACTCAGACTCCACACGGATCCGGGGAGCTGTTTTTT
v_gene: TRBV7-9; d_gene: TRBD1; len: 17; j_gene: TRBJ2-7; abundance: .; CDR3aa: CASTNSDRGYTTYEQYF; CDR3nt: TGTGCCAGCACCAATTCGGACAGGGGTTATACCACCTACGAGCAGTACTTC
v_gene: TRBV9; d_gene: TRBD1; len: 15; j_gene: TRBJ1-1; abundance: .; CDR3aa: CASRHGTGGSPEAFF; CDR3nt: TGTGCCAGCAGGCACGGGACAGGGGGTTCTCCTGAAGCTTTCTTT
v_gene: TRBV29-1; d_gene: TRBD1; len: 16; j_gene: TRBJ1-4; abundance: few; CDR3aa: CSVQTGRRVTNEKLFF; CDR3nt: TGCAGCGTCCAGACAGGGCGGCGAGTAACTAATGAAAAACTGTTTTTT
v_gene: TRBV29-1; d_gene: .; len: 12; j_gene: TRBJ2-5; abundance: many; CDR3aa: CSVEEGGETQYF; CDR3nt: TGCAGCGTTGAGGAGGGTGGAGAGACCCAGTACTTC
v_gene: TRBV29-1; d_gene: .; len: 14; j_gene: TRBJ2-5; abundance: many; CDR3aa: CSVVRPITQETQYF; CDR3nt: TGCAGCGTCGTGAGGCCTATCACCCAAGAGACCCAGTACTTC
v_gene: TRBV12-3/TRBV12-4; d_gene: TRBD2; len: 17; j_gene: TRBJ2-7; abundance: few; CDR3aa: CASSPRTSGSWSYEQYF; CDR3nt: TGTGCCAGCAGCCCTAGGACTAGCGGGAGTTGGTCCTACGAGCAGTACTTC
v_gene: TRBV12-3/TRBV12-4; d_gene: .; len: 18; j_gene: TRBJ1-5; abundance: few; CDR3aa: CASSNTGFFKGVDQPQHF; CDR3nt: TGTGCCAGCAGTAATACAGGATTTTTCAAAGGGGTGGATCAGCCCCAGCATTTT
v_gene: TRBV29-1; d_gene: .; len: 13; j_gene: TRBJ2-1; abundance: many; CDR3aa: CSVRRASYNEQFF; CDR3nt: TGCAGCGTTAGGCGAGCCTCCTACAATGAGCAGTTCTTC
v_gene: TRBV30; d_gene: TRBD2; len: 21; j_gene: TRBJ2-1; abundance: .; CDR3aa: CAWSVPLGQLWTSGSYNEQFF; CDR3nt: TGTGCCTGGAGTGTACCTCTGGGCCAACTTTGGACTAGCGGGAGCTACAATGAGCAGTTCTTC
v_gene: TRBV29-1; d_gene: .; len: 14; j_gene: TRBJ2-5; abundance: few; CDR3aa: CSVERQIPQETQYF; CDR3nt: TGCAGCGTGGAAAGACAGATACCCCAAGAGACCCAGTACTTC
v_gene: TRBV18; d_gene: TRBD2; len: 15; j_gene: TRBJ2-1; abundance: few; CDR3aa: CASSPVAGAGNEQFF; CDR3nt: TGTGCCAGCTCACCAGTAGCGGGAGCAGGCAATGAGCAGTTCTTC
v_gene: TRBV7-9; d_gene: .; len: 16; j_gene: TRBJ1-4; abundance: .; CDR3aa: CATRTLYREFNEKLFF; CDR3nt: TGTGCCACCCGCACCCTCTACAGAGAATTTAATGAAAAACTGTTTTTT
v_gene: TRBV25-1; d_gene: .; len: 16; j_gene: TRBJ2-3; abundance: few; CDR3aa: CASSAPVGPSTDTQYF; CDR3nt: TGTGCCAGCAGTGCCCCGGTTGGTCCTAGCACAGATACGCAGTATTTT
v_gene: TRBV7-2; d_gene: TRBD2; len: 16; j_gene: TRBJ2-3; abundance: few; CDR3aa: CASRFVAGEPGYTQYF; CDR3nt: TGTGCCAGCAGATTCGTAGCGGGAGAGCCCGGATATACGCAGTATTTT
v_gene: TRBV20-1; d_gene: .; len: 17; j_gene: TRBJ1-4; abundance: .; CDR3aa: CSARGLFWEATNEKLFF; CDR3nt: TGCAGTGCTAGAGGTTTGTTTTGGGAAGCAACTAATGAAAAACTGTTTTTT
v_gene: TRBV4-1; d_gene: TRBD1; len: 15; j_gene: TRBJ1-4; abundance: few; CDR3aa: CASSQDPGQGGKLFF; CDR3nt: TGCGCCAGCAGCCAAGACCCGGGACAGGGGGGAAAACTGTTTTTT
v_gene: TRBV25-1; d_gene: .; len: 12; j_gene: TRBJ2-4; abundance: few; CDR3aa: CASSELENIQYF; CDR3nt: TGTGCCAGCAGTGAATTAGAAAACATTCAGTACTTC
v_gene: TRBV24-1; d_gene: TRBD2; len: 15; j_gene: TRBJ2-1; abundance: .; CDR3aa: CATSEPSGPYNEQFF; CDR3nt: TGTGCCACCAGTGAACCTAGCGGACCTTACAATGAGCAGTTCTTC
v_gene: TRBV6-2/TRBV6-3; d_gene: .; len: 11; j_gene: TRBJ2-2; abundance: once; CDR3aa: CASGWNGELFF; CDR3nt: TGTGCCAGCGGATGGAACGGGGAGCTGTTTTTT
v_gene: TRBV7-2; d_gene: .; len: 13; j_gene: TRBJ1-5; abundance: .; CDR3aa: CASSSYSGRAKHF; CDR3nt: TGTGCCAGCAGCTCCTATTCCGGCAGGGCCAAGCATTTT
v_gene: TRBV7-9; d_gene: .; len: 13; j_gene: TRBJ2-3; abundance: many; CDR3aa: CASSPDSTDTQYF; CDR3nt: TGTGCCAGCAGCCCGGACAGCACAGATACGCAGTATTTT
v_gene: TRBV5-1; d_gene: TRBD2; len: 14; j_gene: TRBJ2-1; abundance: .; CDR3aa: CASSSSGRAGEQFF; CDR3nt: TGCGCCAGCAGCTCTAGCGGGAGGGCGGGGGAGCAGTTCTTC
v_gene: TRBV10-3; d_gene: TRBD1; len: 14; j_gene: TRBJ2-7; abundance: .; CDR3aa: CAISVGTGFYEQYF; CDR3nt: TGTGCCATCAGTGTGGGGACAGGGTTCTACGAGCAGTACTTC
v_gene: TRBV30; d_gene: .; len: 14; j_gene: TRBJ2-4; abundance: .; CDR3aa: CAFSANLAKNIQYF; CDR3nt: TGTGCCTTTTCGGCCAACCTAGCCAAAAACATTCAGTACTTC
v_gene: TRBV28; d_gene: .; len: 15; j_gene: TRBJ2-2; abundance: many; CDR3aa: CASSYRGMSPGELFF; CDR3nt: TGTGCCAGCAGTTACCGCGGGATGAGCCCCGGGGAGCTGTTTTTT
v_gene: TRBV7-2; d_gene: .; len: 15; j_gene: TRBJ1-3; abundance: .; CDR3aa: CASTLDGSSGNTIYF; CDR3nt: TGTGCCAGCACCCTCGACGGATCCTCTGGAAACACCATATATTTT
v_gene: TRBV19; d_gene: TRBD1; len: 14; j_gene: TRBJ2-3; abundance: .; CDR3aa: CATTGQGAGDTQYF; CDR3nt: TGTGCCACCACGGGACAGGGGGCTGGAGATACGCAGTATTTT
v_gene: TRBV12-3/TRBV12-4; d_gene: .; len: 12; j_gene: TRBJ2-5; abundance: few; CDR3aa: CASSRRPETQYF; CDR3nt: TGTGCCAGCAGTCGGCGCCCGGAGACCCAGTACTTC
v_gene: TRBV7-9; d_gene: TRBD1; len: 14; j_gene: TRBJ2-5; abundance: many; CDR3aa: CASSTRQGIETQYF; CDR3nt: TGTGCCAGCAGCACCCGACAGGGGATAGAGACCCAGTACTTC
v_gene: TRBV20-1; d_gene: .; len: 13; j_gene: TRBJ1-2; abundance: few; CDR3aa: CSARDRGVYGYTF; CDR3nt: TGCAGTGCTAGAGACCGGGGCGTCTATGGCTACACCTTC
v_gene: TRBV6-5; d_gene: .; len: 16; j_gene: TRBJ2-1; abundance: few; CDR3aa: CASSPARGSSYNEQFF; CDR3nt: TGTGCCAGCAGCCCGGCACGGGGGAGCTCCTACAATGAGCAGTTCTTC
v_gene: TRBV12-3/TRBV12-4; d_gene: TRBD1; len: 15; j_gene: TRBJ2-2; abundance: .; CDR3aa: CASSPHRGHTGELFF; CDR3nt: TGTGCCAGCAGCCCCCACAGGGGGCACACCGGGGAGCTGTTTTTT
v_gene: TRBV4-1; d_gene: TRBD2; len: 19; j_gene: TRBJ2-3; abundance: .; CDR3aa: CASSQVVGRLAGVPDTQYF; CDR3nt: TGCGCCAGCAGCCAAGTCGTGGGCAGACTAGCGGGAGTTCCAGATACGCAGTATTTT
v_gene: TRBV7-3; d_gene: TRBD2; len: 17; j_gene: TRBJ2-1; abundance: .; CDR3aa: CASSLTATSGVYNEQFF; CDR3nt: TGTGCCAGCAGCTTAACGGCGACTAGCGGGGTCTACAATGAGCAGTTCTTC
v_gene: TRBV12-3/TRBV12-4; d_gene: .; len: 11; j_gene: TRBJ1-2; abundance: few; CDR3aa: CASWTNYGYTF; CDR3nt: TGTGCCAGCTGGACTAACTATGGCTACACCTTC
v_gene: TRBV4-2; d_gene: .; len: 13; j_gene: TRBJ1-2; abundance: few; CDR3aa: CASSQDLGGGYTF; CDR3nt: TGTGCCAGCAGCCAAGATCTTGGCGGCGGCTACACCTTC
v_gene: TRBV19; d_gene: TRBD2; len: 17; j_gene: TRBJ2-1; abundance: few; CDR3aa: CASSSERLAGVVNEQFF; CDR3nt: TGTGCCAGTAGTTCCGAAAGGCTAGCGGGAGTGGTAAATGAGCAGTTCTTC
v_gene: TRBV20-1; d_gene: .; len: 13; j_gene: TRBJ2-5; abundance: few; CDR3aa: CSARDITRKTQYF; CDR3nt: TGCAGTGCTAGAGATATAACAAGAAAGACCCAGTACTTC
v_gene: TRBV28; d_gene: .; len: 14; j_gene: TRBJ2-7; abundance: .; CDR3aa: CASSLFGSSYEQYF; CDR3nt: TGTGCCAGCAGTTTATTTGGCAGCTCCTACGAGCAGTACTTC
v_gene: TRBV19; d_gene: .; len: 14; j_gene: TRBJ2-5; abundance: few; CDR3aa: CASNLGSGGETQYF; CDR3nt: TGTGCCAGTAACCTCGGCTCGGGCGGAGAGACCCAGTACTTC
v_gene: TRBV27; d_gene: TRBD1; len: 16; j_gene: TRBJ2-1; abundance: few; CDR3aa: CASSWNPGTDYNEQFF; CDR3nt: TGTGCCAGCAGCTGGAACCCAGGGACAGATTACAATGAGCAGTTCTTC
v_gene: TRBV27; d_gene: .; len: 17; j_gene: TRBJ2-5; abundance: few; CDR3aa: CASSFTAFGMSVQTQYF; CDR3nt: TGTGCCAGCAGTTTCACCGCCTTCGGTATGAGCGTCCAGACCCAGTACTTC